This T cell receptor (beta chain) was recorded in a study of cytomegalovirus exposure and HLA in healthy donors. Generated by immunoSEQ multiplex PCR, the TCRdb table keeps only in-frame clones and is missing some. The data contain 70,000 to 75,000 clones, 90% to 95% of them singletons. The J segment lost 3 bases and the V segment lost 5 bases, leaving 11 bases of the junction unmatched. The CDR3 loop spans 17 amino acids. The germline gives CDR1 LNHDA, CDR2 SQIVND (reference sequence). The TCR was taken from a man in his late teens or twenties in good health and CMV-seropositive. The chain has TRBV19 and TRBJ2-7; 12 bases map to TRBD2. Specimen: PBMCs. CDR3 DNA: TGTGCCAGTAGTGCCCTAACTAGCGGGAGGCTCGGCTACGAGCAGTACTTC. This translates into CASSALTSGRLGYEQYF. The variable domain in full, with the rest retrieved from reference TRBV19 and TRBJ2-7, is DGGITQSPKYLFRKEGQNVTLSCEQNLNHDAMYWYRQDPGQGLRLIYYSQIVNDFQKGDIAEGYSVSREKKESFPLTVTSAQKNPTAFYLCASSALTSGRLGYEQYFGPGTRLTVT.